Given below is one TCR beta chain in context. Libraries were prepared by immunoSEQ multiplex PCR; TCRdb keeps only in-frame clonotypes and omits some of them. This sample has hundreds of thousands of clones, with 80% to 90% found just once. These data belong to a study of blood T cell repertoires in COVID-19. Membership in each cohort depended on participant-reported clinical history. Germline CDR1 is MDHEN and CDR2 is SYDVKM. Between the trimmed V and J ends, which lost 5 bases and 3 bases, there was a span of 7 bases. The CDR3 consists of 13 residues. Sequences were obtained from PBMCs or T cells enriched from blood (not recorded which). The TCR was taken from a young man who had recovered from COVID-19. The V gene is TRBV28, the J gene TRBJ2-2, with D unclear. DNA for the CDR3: TGTGCCAGCAGTCCCTCTGACACCGGGGAGCTGTTTTTT. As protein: CASSPSDTGELFF.